Presented here are 31 T cell receptor beta chains from one specimen sequenced in a study of early T cells in non-severe SARS-CoV-2 infection. TCRdb re-derived calls from the 5' RACE reads in MiXCR, one entry per CDR3 protein. The sample contains about 37,000 distinct CDR3 sequences, approximately 8% of which appear only once. Sequences were derived from whole blood, sampled at baseline. The source of these receptors is an adult who was a healthcare worker with PCR-confirmed SARS-CoV-2 infection or an uninfected control (not recorded which).

CDR3 protein: CATESGETYEQYF. CDR3 in DNA: TGTGCCACCGAGAGCGGGGAAACCTACGAGCAGTACTTC. The chain recombines TRBV6-5 with TRBJ2-7; TRBD2 matches 7 bases. This CDR3 contains 13 residues. Trimming removed 10 bases from V and 2 bases from J; junction bases left unmatched: 8. The germline V gene has CDR1 MNHEY and CDR2 SVGAGI.

The chain uses TRBV4-3 and TRBJ2-1, with 9 nucleotides matching TRBD1. The V gene's germline CDR1 is LGHNA and CDR2 YSLEER. The CDR3 extends over 16 amino acids. The V and J ends lost 0 bases and 6 bases, in that order; junction bases with no gene match: 6. CDR3 loop: CASSQDLGQGGNEQFF. The CDR3 DNA reads as TGCGCCAGCAGCCAAGATCTGGGACAGGGAGGCAATGAGCAGTTCTTC.

Regarding this clonotype: Mismatch with germline at one junction end may stem from a read error. The genes are TRBV6-5 and TRBJ1-6; D not resolved. The CDR3 sequence is 13 residues long. Germline CDR1 and CDR2: MNHEY and SVGAGI. The CDR3 DNA is TGTACCAGCAGTTACTCTGATAATTCACCCCTCCACTTT. Amino acid sequence: CTSSYSDNSPLHF.

The chain has TRBV3-1 and TRBJ1-5; the D is unclear. Trimming took off 0 bases at V and 3 bases at J, with 3 bases between the two ends. Germline V CDR1 and CDR2: LGHDT, YNNKEL (reference sequence). This CDR3 has 13 amino acids. The CDR3 reads CASSQDVNQPQHF. The CDR3 DNA reads TGTGCCAGCAGCCAAGATGTCAATCAGCCCCAGCATTTT.

This clonotype was counted between two and nine times. The chain uses TRBV5-5 and TRBJ2-5; D gene ambiguous. The CDR3 runs to 15 residues. The germline gives CDR1 SGHKS, CDR2 YYEKEE (reference sequence). Deletions cut 4 bases from V and 3 bases from J, with 16 bases between. The CDR3 reads CASSRPRVLKETQYF. The CDR3 nucleotides read TGTGCCAGCAGCCGACCGCGAGTCTTAAAAGAGACCCAGTACTTC.

This rearrangement joins TRBV5-1 to TRBJ2-1, with D possibly being TRBD2 (5 bases). Trimming took off 5 bases at V and 3 bases at J, with 12 bases between the two ends. This CDR3 is built from 14 residues. Germline CDR1 SGHRS, CDR2 YFSETQ. DNA of the CDR3: TGCGCCAGCAGTCTCGAGGGTTACTACAATGAGCAGTTCTTC. Protein sequence: CASSLEGYYNEQFF.

The chain couples TRBV7-2 to TRBJ2-7, with D perhaps TRBD2 (6 bases). Germline assignment: CDR1 SGHTA and CDR2 FQGNSA. Trimming stripped 4 bases from V and 5 bases from J, with 21 bases between. There are 16 residues in the CDR3. In nucleotides, the CDR3 is TGTGCCAGCAGCTCACCTACGACTCCTTCTAGCGACGAGCAGTACTTC. Its translation is CASSSPTTPSSDEQYF.

Many counts were recorded for this clonotype. The rearrangement uses TRBV5-1 and TRBJ2-7; 9 nucleotides match TRBD1. V gave up 5 bases and J gave up 6 bases; unmatched junction bases: 12. The CDR3 is made up of 15 amino acids. CDR1 is SGHRS and CDR2 is YFSETQ in the germline V gene. The chain's CDR3 is CASRDTGTGWAEQYF. CDR3 DNA: TGCGCCAGCAGGGATACCGGGACAGGGTGGGCCGAGCAGTACTTC.

This clonotype was counted a few times. Given a much more abundant clone one base away, this may be a read error. The chain couples TRBV28 to TRBJ2-1; 8 nucleotides line up with TRBD2. Trimming at V came to 7 bases and at J to 1 base, leaving 3 bases not matched to a gene. Germline CDR1 and CDR2: MDHEN and SYDVKM. The CDR3 is 14 amino acids. The CDR3 bases are TGTGCCAGCACCCCTAGCGGGTCCTACAATGAGCAGTTCTTC. Residues: CASTPSGSYNEQFF.

The CDR3 DNA sequence: TGTGCCAGCACCCCACCTCAGGCGGGCACAGATACGCAGTATTTT. Its translation: CASTPPQAGTDTQYF. The V gene is TRBV6-6, the J gene TRBJ2-3; D is undetermined. This CDR3 contains 15 residues. V was cut by 7 bases and J by 1 base, with 15 bases left in between. Germline V gene data show CDR1 as MNHNY and CDR2 as SVGAGI (reference sequence).

The rearrangement joins TRBV11-2 to TRBJ2-5; D gene unclear. Germline V gene data show CDR1 as SGHAT and CDR2 as FQNNGV. Deletions cut 2 bases from V and 2 bases from J, with 15 bases between. This CDR3 spans 16 amino acids. The CDR3 protein is CASSLMAPTAQETQYF. The CDR3 coding sequence is TGTGCCAGCAGCTTAATGGCCCCGACCGCTCAAGAGACCCAGTACTTC.

Ten or more counts support this clonotype. The chain recombines TRBV6-4 with TRBJ2-3; the match to TRBD2 covers 7 bases. Germline V gene sequence: CDR1 MRHNA, CDR2 SNTAGT. With V trimmed by 0 bases and J by 5 bases, 5 bases remained unmatched. The CDR3 contains 15 residues. DNA for the CDR3: TGTGCCAGCAGTGACTCGCCGGGGGGAATAGATACGCAGTATTTT. It codes for CASSDSPGGIDTQYF.

The genes are TRBV12-3 or TRBV12-4 and TRBJ2-3, with 7 bases identical to TRBD2. This CDR3 is built from 13 residues. The V gene end was trimmed by 6 bases and the J gene end by 6 bases; junction bases not matched to a gene: 6. Here the CDR3 reads CASSTRGVDTQYF. The CDR3 region has the DNA TGTGCCAGCAGCACCCGGGGGGTCGATACGCAGTATTTT.

In this sample, this clonotype turned up many times. The J gene is TRBJ1-6, the V gene TRBV7-2; perhaps TRBD1 as D (6 bases). Between the trimmed V and J ends, which lost 5 bases and 7 bases, there was a span of 9 bases. Germline-derived CDR1 and CDR2 are SGHTA and FQGNSA. This CDR3 spans 13 amino acids. CDR3 sequence reads: CASSAQGNSPLHF. The CDR3 DNA sequence: TGTGCCAGCAGCGCGCAGGGGAATTCACCCCTCCACTTT.

The CDR3 nucleotides are TGCGCCAGCAGCCCGGGGTGGTCAGTATCCCGCCAAGAGACCCAGTACTTC. Amino acid sequence: CASSPGWSVSRQETQYF. The chain recombines TRBV5-1 with TRBJ2-5, with D perhaps TRBD2 (5 bases). Trimming took off 4 bases at V and 1 base at J, with 20 bases between the two ends. CDR3 size: 17 residues. Germline V gene sequence: CDR1 SGHRS, CDR2 YFSETQ.

The chain links TRBV19 to TRBJ1-2; 9 bases fit TRBD1. The CDR3 totals 14 residues. Trimming removed 6 bases from V and 2 bases from J; junction bases left unmatched: 4. Germline CDR1 LNHDA, CDR2 SQIVND (reference sequence). CDR3 coding DNA: TGTGCCAGTAGCCTTGGGACAGGGAACTATGGCTACACCTTC. It encodes CASSLGTGNYGYTF.

In this sample, this clonotype turned up many times. CDR3 in amino acids: CASRDESQPQHF. Written as DNA, the CDR3 is TGTGCCAGCAGGGACGAAAGTCAGCCCCAGCATTTT. This chain joins TRBV6-6 and TRBJ1-5; no firm D call. This CDR3 has 12 residues. Trimming took 6 bases from V and 6 from J, leaving 9 bases between them. In germline, CDR1 is MNHNY, CDR2 SVGAGI (reference sequence).

The chain uses TRBV6-5 and TRBJ1-6, with 10 bases identical to TRBD1. V dropped 3 bases and J dropped 9; count of bases not matched to a gene: 5. From germline, CDR1 is MNHEY and CDR2 SVGAGI. The CDR3 is made up of 15 amino acids. The CDR3 nucleotides read TGTGCCAGCAGTTATAAGGGACAGGGGAGTTCACCCCTCCACTTT. This translates into CASSYKGQGSSPLHF.

This clonotype is deemed medium-sized (0.01 to 0.1%). This chain joins TRBV7-8 and TRBJ2-1; D not certain. V was pared by 2 bases and J by 3 bases, with 14 bases between. The CDR3 spans 16 residues. Germline CDR1 is SGHVS and CDR2 is FQNEAQ. CDR3 sequence reads: CASSLSVGVGYNEQFF. In DNA, the CDR3 is TGTGCCAGCAGCTTATCGGTGGGCGTGGGCTACAATGAGCAGTTCTTC.

This clonotype is deemed medium-sized (0.01 to 0.1%). The rearrangement joins TRBV10-2 to TRBJ2-3; possible D gene TRBD2, 6 bases. The germline CDR1 and CDR2 sequences are WSHSY and SAAADI. There are 17 residues in the CDR3. V dropped 3 bases and J dropped 0 bases, with 16 bases sitting between them. The CDR3 region has the DNA TGCGCCAGCAGTGAAACGGTGGGGGGTTTGAGCACAGATACGCAGTATTTT. This sequence encodes CASSETVGGLSTDTQYF.

There are a few counts of this clonotype. The chain is built from TRBV5-6 and TRBJ1-3, with D tentatively TRBD1 (5 bases). This CDR3 spans 15 amino acids. The V end was cut by 4 bases, the J end by 2 bases, with 13 bases between. Per germline, CDR1 SGHDT and CDR2 YYEEEE. CDR3 sequence: CASSPGLSPGNTIYF. Here the CDR3 DNA reads TGTGCCAGCAGCCCGGGGCTATCGCCTGGAAACACCATATATTTT.

The chain couples TRBV7-9 to TRBJ1-6; D is unclear. V was pared by 0 bases and J by 10 bases, with 7 bases between. CDR3 size: 13 residues. Germline loops: CDR1 SEHNR, CDR2 FQNEAQ (reference sequence). CDR3 DNA: TGTGCCAGCAGCTTAGCGTCCGGCTCACCCCTCCACTTT. Translated: CASSLASGSPLHF.

There are a few counts of this clonotype. The chain couples TRBV2 to TRBJ2-4; the D is unclear. Germline CDR1 reads SNHLY; CDR2 reads FYNNEI. V was clipped by 5 bases and J by 0 bases, with 11 bases between them. The CDR3 runs to 15 residues. This chain's CDR3 is CASSRATEAKNIQYF. CDR3 DNA sequence: TGTGCCAGCAGTCGAGCTACCGAAGCCAAAAACATTCAGTACTTC.

There are a few counts of this clonotype. The rearrangement joins TRBV27 to TRBJ2-1, with TRBD2 matching over 9 bases. Per the germline V gene, CDR1 is MNHEY and CDR2 is SMNVEV (reference sequence). The CDR3 consists of 16 residues. Unmatched junction bases numbered 10, after V lost 8 bases and J lost 2 bases. The CDR3 DNA sequence: TGTGCCAGCTCGACCGTCCTAGCGGGGACCTACAATGAGCAGTTCTTC. Translation: CASSTVLAGTYNEQFF.

This chain connects TRBV28 to TRBJ2-7, with a tentative D call TRBD2 (5 bases). CDR3 length: 13 amino acids. The ends were cut back, 5 bases at V and 5 bases at J, with 13 bases in the middle. Germline V gene sequence: CDR1 MDHEN, CDR2 SYDVKM. The CDR3 DNA sequence: TGTGCCAGCAGTCGCCCGCCGGGGAACGAGCAGTACTTC. Its translation is CASSRPPGNEQYF. Complete variable domain (other parts from reference TRBV28 and TRBJ2-7): DVKVTQSSRYLVKRTGEKVFLECVQDMDHENMFWYRQDPGLGLRLIYFSYDVKMKEKGDIPEGYSVSREKKERFSLILESASTNQTSMYLCASSRPPGNEQYFGPGTRLTVT.

In this sample, this clonotype turned up a few times. The chain employs TRBV19 and TRBJ2-2, with 10 nucleotides matching TRBD2. V trimming: 3 bases; J trimming: 3 bases; junction bases outside the gene matches: 7. The CDR3 sequence is 17 residues long. CDR1 is LNHDA, CDR2 SQIVND, per germline (reference sequence). The CDR3 nucleotides read TGTGCCAGTAGTATTCCTAGCGGGGGTCTCCACACCGGGGAGCTGTTTTTT. Amino acids: CASSIPSGGLHTGELFF.

The CDR3 region has the DNA TGTGCCAGCAGCTCCGGGGGGGAGCAGTACTTC. Translated: CASSSGGEQYF. The chain links TRBV5-4 to TRBJ2-7, with 7 bases matching TRBD2. V gave up 3 bases and J gave up 7 bases; unmatched junction bases: 1. Germline V CDR1 and CDR2: SGHNT, YYREEE (reference sequence). The CDR3 runs 11 residues.

This clonotype occurred many times. V usage is TRBV7-2 and J usage is TRBJ1-1, with D perhaps matching TRBD1 (6 bases). The V gene's germline CDR1 is SGHTA and CDR2 FQGNSA. Deletions cut 4 bases from V and 2 bases from J, with 11 bases between. The CDR3 runs to 14 residues. The CDR3 here is CASSYQGFNTEAFF. The CDR3 region has the DNA TGTGCCAGCAGCTACCAGGGGTTCAACACTGAAGCTTTCTTT.

The chain joins TRBV7-9 to TRBJ2-3, with no clear D. Germline V gene lookup returns CDR1 SEHNR and CDR2 FQNEAQ (reference sequence). The CDR3 is 15 amino acids. V lost 4 bases and J lost 0, with 11 bases in between. The CDR3 DNA sequence: TGTGCCAGCAGCTCATTCCTGGGCAGCACAGATACGCAGTATTTT. It translates to CASSSFLGSTDTQYF.

The table lists this clonotype with many counts. V is TRBV14 and J is TRBJ2-7; TRBD2 might be the D (5 bases). V lost 0 bases and J 5 bases, leaving 20 bases between the germline ends. Germline CDR1 and CDR2: SGHDN and FVKESK. The length of the CDR3 is 17 residues. CDR3 sequence reads: CASSQDPWTPGKNEQYF. As DNA, the CDR3 is TGTGCCAGCAGCCAAGATCCGTGGACCCCGGGGAAGAACGAGCAGTACTTC.

This clonotype was picked up many times. This chain links TRBV7-9 with TRBJ2-5; D is possibly TRBD1 or TRBD2 (5 bases each). CDR3 length: 15 residues. Trimming shortened V by 7 bases and J by 2 bases, and 17 bases separated the two germline ends. Germline V gene sequence: CDR1 SEHNR, CDR2 FQNEAQ (reference sequence). The chain's CDR3 is CASISLGVPQETQYF. The CDR3 DNA is TGTGCCAGCATCTCTTTGGGGGTTCCGCAAGAGACCCAGTACTTC.